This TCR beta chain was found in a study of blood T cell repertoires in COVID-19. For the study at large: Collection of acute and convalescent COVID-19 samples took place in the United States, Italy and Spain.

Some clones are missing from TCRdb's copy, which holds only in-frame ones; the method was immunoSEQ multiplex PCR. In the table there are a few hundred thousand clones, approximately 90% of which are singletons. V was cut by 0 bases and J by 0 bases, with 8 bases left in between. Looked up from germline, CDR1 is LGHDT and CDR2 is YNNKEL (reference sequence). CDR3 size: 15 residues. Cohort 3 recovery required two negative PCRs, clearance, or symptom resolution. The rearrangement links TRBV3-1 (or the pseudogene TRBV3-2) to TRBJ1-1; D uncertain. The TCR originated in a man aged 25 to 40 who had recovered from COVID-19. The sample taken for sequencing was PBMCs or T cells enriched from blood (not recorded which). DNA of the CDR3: TGTGCCAGCAGCCAAGAGGGCAGAGTGAACACTGAAGCTTTCTTT. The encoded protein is CASSQEGRVNTEAFF.